The 9 T cell receptor beta chains below all came from one sample that was sequenced in a study of identical twins. Each CDR3 protein gets one entry after TCRdb re-called the 5' RACE reads with MiXCR. The repertoire includes some 500,000 distinct CDR3 sequences, more than 9% of them detected once, and 2.5% to 3% sits in the top ten. This sample also appeared in a second study, on yellow fever vaccine responses in identical twins.

The sample was PBMCs. The receptors were sampled from a woman aged 18-29 years in good health.

This clonotype was seen at least ten times. This rearrangement joins TRBV15 to TRBJ2-3; D not certain. Trimming shortened V by 0 bases and J by 2 bases, and 0 bases separated the two germline ends. The germline gives CDR1 LNHNV, CDR2 YYDKDF (reference sequence). The CDR3 is made up of 12 amino acids. The CDR3 DNA follows: TGTGCCACCAGCAGAGACACAGATACGCAGTATTTT. It translates to CATSRDTDTQYF.

The gene calls are TRBV4-3 and TRBJ2-7; 7 bases fit TRBD1. The CDR3 has 12 amino acids. V lost 4 bases and J lost 7; bases outside the gene matches: 4. Germline CDR1 and CDR2: LGHNA and YSLEER. CDR3 coding DNA: TGCGCCAGCAGCCTTGACAGGGCGGAGCAGTACTTC. Protein product: CASSLDRAEQYF.

This clonotype turned up a few times. This chain links TRBV7-3 with TRBJ1-2; 9 bases align to TRBD1. V trimming: 4 bases; J trimming: 3 bases; junction bases outside the gene matches: 6. This CDR3 has 15 amino acids. Germline V gene sequence: CDR1 SGHTA, CDR2 FQGTGA. The CDR3 DNA sequence: TGTGCCAGCAGCTCCACAGGGGGCGCGGACTATGGCTACACCTTC. Translating it yields CASSSTGGADYGYTF.

This clonotype was seen ten or more times. J is TRBJ2-1 and V is TRBV3-1, with a weak D call TRBD2 (7 bases). This CDR3 comprises 16 residues. Trimming shortened V by 1 base and J by 2 bases, and 12 bases separated the two germline ends. Germline CDR1 LGHDT, CDR2 YNNKEL (reference sequence). CDR3 loop: CASSQGGGATYNEQFF. The CDR3 coding sequence is TGTGCCAGCAGCCAAGGTGGGGGGGCCACCTACAATGAGCAGTTCTTC.

This clonotype was seen at least ten times. A read error may produce the germline difference seen at one junction end. The chain recombines TRBV29-1 with TRBJ2-1; 10 nucleotides match TRBD2. The CDR3 loop spans 12 amino acids. Germline-derived CDR1 and CDR2 are SQVTM and ANQGSEA. The CDR3 bases are TGCAGCGTCAGAGCGGGCGGGACTAGCGAAATCTTC. Translation gives CSVRAGGTSEIF.

The chain has TRBV12-5 and TRBJ2-3, with 9 bases that match TRBD2. The CDR3 is 17 amino acids. Germline assignment: CDR1 LGHNT and CDR2 FRNRAP. V was pared by 5 bases and J by 4 bases, with 13 bases of the junction left unmatched. This CDR3 is CASGPHLAGGKPDTQYF. The CDR3 coding sequence is TGTGCTAGTGGTCCCCATCTCGCGGGAGGGAAGCCAGATACGCAGTATTTT.

V and J are TRBV7-2 and TRBJ2-7; D gene ambiguous. This CDR3 has 14 residues. Trimming cost V 1 base and J 5 bases, with 12 bases left between them. Germline assignment: CDR1 SGHTA and CDR2 FQGNSA. As DNA, the CDR3 is TGTGCCAGCAGCTTAGTTTCTCGGACGGACGAGCAGTACTTC. It is translated as CASSLVSRTDEQYF. The whole variable domain, remainder taken from reference TRBV7-2 and TRBJ2-7, is GAGVSQSPSNKVTEKGKDVELRCDPISGHTALYWYRQSLGQGLEFLIYFQGNSAPDKSGLPSDRFSAERTGGSVSTLTIQRTQQEDSAVYLCASSLVSRTDEQYFGPGTRLTVT.

This clonotype was recorded at least ten times. This chain uses TRBV12-3 or TRBV12-4 with TRBJ2-5; 12 bases are shared with TRBD2. This CDR3 has 14 amino acids. Trimming took 4 bases from V and 5 from J; bases not matched to a gene: 2. The CDR3 here is CASSSSGGAETQYF. For the CDR3, the DNA is TGTGCCAGCAGTTCTAGCGGGGGGGCGGAGACCCAGTACTTC.

This clonotype occurred many times. The chain has TRBV20-1 and TRBJ2-7; D call uncertain. This CDR3 is built from 12 residues. From germline, CDR1 is DFQATT and CDR2 SNEGSKA (reference sequence). V dropped 3 bases and J dropped 1 base, with 7 bases sitting between them. DNA for the CDR3: TGCAGTGCTAGTAAGCCTTCCTACGAGCAGTACTTC. It encodes CSASKPSYEQYF.